This T cell receptor beta chain came from a study of early T cells in non-severe SARS-CoV-2 infection. On the study more broadly: The study sequenced bulk RNA from unsorted whole blood, with chains unpaired. Overall study results and limits: Matching results from VDJdb favored anti-spike CD8 responses, leaving private and CD4 specificities undetected.

Individual cDNA molecules each received unique molecular identifiers attached to them. MiXCR was run by TCRdb on the 5' RACE reads, yielding one entry per CDR3 protein. Among about 20,000 distinct CDR3 sequences, around 5% were seen once, and the ten largest hold under 6%. The table lists this clonotype with many counts. Its antigen is unidentified. The germline V and J ends were trimmed by 4 bases and 3 bases, with 12 bases remaining between them. This CDR3 is 13 amino acids long. Germline-derived CDR1 and CDR2 are SQVTM and ANQGSEA. This TCR came from an adult who was a healthcare worker with PCR-confirmed SARS-CoV-2 infection or an uninfected control (not recorded which). Sequenced material: whole blood. The rearrangement uses TRBV29-1 and TRBJ1-1; D is uncertain. The CDR3, as DNA: TGCAGCGTTGGACTGATCATGGACACTGAAGCTTTCTTT. Protein: CSVGLIMDTEAFF.